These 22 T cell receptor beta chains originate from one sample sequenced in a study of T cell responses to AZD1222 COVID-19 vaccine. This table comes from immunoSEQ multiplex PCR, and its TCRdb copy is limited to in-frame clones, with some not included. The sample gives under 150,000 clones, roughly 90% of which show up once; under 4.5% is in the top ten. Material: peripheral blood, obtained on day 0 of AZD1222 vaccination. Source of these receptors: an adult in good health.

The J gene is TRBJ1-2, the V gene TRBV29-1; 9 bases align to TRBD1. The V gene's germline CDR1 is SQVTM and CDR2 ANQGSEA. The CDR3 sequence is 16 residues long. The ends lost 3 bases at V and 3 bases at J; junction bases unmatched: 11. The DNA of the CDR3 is TGCAGCGTTGATGGGACAGGGATGGAAAATTACTATGGCTACACCTTC. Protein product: CSVDGTGMENYYGYTF.

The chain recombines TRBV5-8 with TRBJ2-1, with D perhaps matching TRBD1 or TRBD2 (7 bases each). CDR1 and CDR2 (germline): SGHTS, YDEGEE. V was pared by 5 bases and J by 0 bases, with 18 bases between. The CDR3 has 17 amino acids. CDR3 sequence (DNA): TGTGCCAGCAGACTACCCAGGGGGGGGAGCTCCTACAATGAGCAGTTCTTC. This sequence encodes CASRLPRGGSSYNEQFF.

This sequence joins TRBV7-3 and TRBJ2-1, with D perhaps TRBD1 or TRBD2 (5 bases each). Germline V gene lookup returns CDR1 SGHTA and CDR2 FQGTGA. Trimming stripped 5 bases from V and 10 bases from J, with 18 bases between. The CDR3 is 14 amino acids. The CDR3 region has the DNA TGTGCCAGCAGCGCTACCGGGACCGCCGGGGAGCAGTTCTTC. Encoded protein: CASSATGTAGEQFF.

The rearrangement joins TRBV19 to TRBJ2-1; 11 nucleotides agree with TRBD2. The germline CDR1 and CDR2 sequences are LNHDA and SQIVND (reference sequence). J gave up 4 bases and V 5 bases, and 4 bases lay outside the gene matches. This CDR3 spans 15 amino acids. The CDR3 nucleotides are TGTGCCAGTAGTTGGGCTAGCGGGGGGTACAATGAGCAGTTCTTC. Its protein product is CASSWASGGYNEQFF.

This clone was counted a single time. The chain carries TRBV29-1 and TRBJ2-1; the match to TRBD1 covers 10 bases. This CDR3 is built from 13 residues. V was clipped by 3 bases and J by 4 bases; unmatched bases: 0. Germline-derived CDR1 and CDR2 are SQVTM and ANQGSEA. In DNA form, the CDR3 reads TGCAGCGTTGAGGACAGGGGGTACAATGAGCAGTTCTTC. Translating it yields CSVEDRGYNEQFF.

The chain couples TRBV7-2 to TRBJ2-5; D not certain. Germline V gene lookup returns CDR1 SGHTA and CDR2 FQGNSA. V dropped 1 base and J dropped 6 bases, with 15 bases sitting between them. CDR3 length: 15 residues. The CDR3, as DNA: TGTGCCAGCAGCTTAGTTGCCCTACGGCCAAAGACCCAGTACTTC. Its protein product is CASSLVALRPKTQYF.

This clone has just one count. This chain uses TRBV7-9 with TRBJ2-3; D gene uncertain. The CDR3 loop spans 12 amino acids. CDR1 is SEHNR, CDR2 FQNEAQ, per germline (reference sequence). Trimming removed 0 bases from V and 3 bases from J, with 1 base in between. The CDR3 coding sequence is TGTGCCAGCAGCTTAGCAACAGATACGCAGTATTTT. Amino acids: CASSLATDTQYF.

The CDR3 here is CASSRDNYGYTF. CDR3 nucleotide sequence: TGTGCCAGCAGTCGGGACAACTATGGCTACACCTTC. This chain uses TRBV12-3 or TRBV12-4 with TRBJ1-2, with TRBD1 as a possible D gene (5 bases). The length of the CDR3 is 12 residues. V lost 5 bases to trimming and J lost 2 bases, with 6 bases between them.

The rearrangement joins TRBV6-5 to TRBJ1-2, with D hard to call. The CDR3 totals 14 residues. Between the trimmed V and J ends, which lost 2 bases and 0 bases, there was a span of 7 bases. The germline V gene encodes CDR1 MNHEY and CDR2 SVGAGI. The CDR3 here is CASSYGQTNYGYTF. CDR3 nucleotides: TGTGCCAGCAGTTACGGTCAGACTAACTATGGCTACACCTTC.

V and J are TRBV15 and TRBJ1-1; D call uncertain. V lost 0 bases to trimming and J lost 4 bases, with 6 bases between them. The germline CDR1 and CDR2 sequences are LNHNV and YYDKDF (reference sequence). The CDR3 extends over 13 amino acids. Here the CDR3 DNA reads TGTGCCACCAGCAGAGATCGGGGCACTGAAGCTTTCTTT. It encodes CATSRDRGTEAFF.

In DNA form, the CDR3 reads TGTGCCAGCGGCTTGGTACGAGCTACGCAGTATTTT. Translation gives CASGLVRATQYF. The V gene is TRBV28, the J gene TRBJ2-3, with D uncertain. Trimming shortened V by 8 bases and J by 8 bases, and 14 bases separated the two germline ends. From germline, CDR1 is MDHEN and CDR2 SYDVKM. This CDR3 is 12 amino acids long.

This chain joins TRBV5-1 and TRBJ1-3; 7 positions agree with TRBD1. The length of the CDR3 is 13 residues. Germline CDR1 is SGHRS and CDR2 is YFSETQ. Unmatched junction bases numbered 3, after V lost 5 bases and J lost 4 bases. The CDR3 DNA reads TGCGCCAGCAGGTGGGACAGCGGAAACACCATATATTTT. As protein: CASRWDSGNTIYF.

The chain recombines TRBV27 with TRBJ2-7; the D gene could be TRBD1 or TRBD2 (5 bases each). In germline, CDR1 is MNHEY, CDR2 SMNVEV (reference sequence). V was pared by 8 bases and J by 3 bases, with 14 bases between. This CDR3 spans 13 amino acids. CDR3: CASSPGARYEQYF. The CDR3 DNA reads TGTGCCAGCTCCCCCGGGGCTCGCTACGAGCAGTACTTC.

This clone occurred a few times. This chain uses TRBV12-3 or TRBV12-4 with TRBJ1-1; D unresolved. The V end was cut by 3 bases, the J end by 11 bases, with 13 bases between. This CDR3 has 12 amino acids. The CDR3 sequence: CASSFRTAEAFF. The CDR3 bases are TGTGCCAGCAGTTTTCGGACTGCCGAGGCTTTCTTT.

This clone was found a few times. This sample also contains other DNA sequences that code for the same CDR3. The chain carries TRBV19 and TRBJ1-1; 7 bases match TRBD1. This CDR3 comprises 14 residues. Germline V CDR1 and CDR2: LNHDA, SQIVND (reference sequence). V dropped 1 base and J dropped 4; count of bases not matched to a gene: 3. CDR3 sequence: CASSIGGGGTEAFF. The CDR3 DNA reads TGTGCCAGTAGTATAGGAGGGGGCGGCACTGAAGCTTTCTTT. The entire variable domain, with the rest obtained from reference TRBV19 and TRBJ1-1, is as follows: DGGITQSPKYLFRKEGQNVTLSCEQNLNHDAMYWYRQDPGQGLRLIYYSQIVNDFQKGDIAEGYSVSREKKESFPLTVTSAQKNPTAFYLCASSIGGGGTEAFFGQGTRLTVV.

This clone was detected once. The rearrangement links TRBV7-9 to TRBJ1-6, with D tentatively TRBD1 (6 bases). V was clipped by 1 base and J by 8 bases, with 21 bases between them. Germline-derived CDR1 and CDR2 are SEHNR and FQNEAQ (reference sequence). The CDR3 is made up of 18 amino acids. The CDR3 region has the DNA TGTGCCAGCAGCTTAGTTAGAATGACAGGCTATTGGGATTCACCCCTCCACTTT. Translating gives CASSLVRMTGYWDSPLHF.

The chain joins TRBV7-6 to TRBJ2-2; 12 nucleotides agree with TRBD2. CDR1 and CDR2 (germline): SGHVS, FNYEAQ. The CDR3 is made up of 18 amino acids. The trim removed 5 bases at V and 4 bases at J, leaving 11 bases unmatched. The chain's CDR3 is CASSAELAGGRITGELFF. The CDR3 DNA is TGTGCCAGCAGCGCAGAACTAGCGGGGGGCCGTATCACCGGGGAGCTGTTTTTT. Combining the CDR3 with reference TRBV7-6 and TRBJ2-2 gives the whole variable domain GAGVSQSPRYKVTKRGQDVALRCDPISGHVSLYWYRQALGQGPEFLTYFNYEAQQDKSGLPNDRFSAERPEGSISTLTIQRTEQRDSAMYRCASSAELAGGRITGELFFGEGSRLTVL.

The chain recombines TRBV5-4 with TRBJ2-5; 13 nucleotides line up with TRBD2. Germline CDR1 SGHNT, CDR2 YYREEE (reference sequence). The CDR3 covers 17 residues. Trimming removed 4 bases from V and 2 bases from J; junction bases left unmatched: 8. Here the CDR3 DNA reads TGTGCCAGCAGCGCCGGACTAGCGGGGGTGAGGCAAGAGACCCAGTACTTC. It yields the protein CASSAGLAGVRQETQYF.

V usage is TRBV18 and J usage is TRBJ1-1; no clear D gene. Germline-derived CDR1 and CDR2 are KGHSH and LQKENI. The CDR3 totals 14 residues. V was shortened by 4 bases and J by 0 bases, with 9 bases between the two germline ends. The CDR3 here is CASSQMGMNTEAFF. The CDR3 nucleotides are TGTGCCAGCTCACAGATGGGGATGAACACTGAAGCTTTCTTT.

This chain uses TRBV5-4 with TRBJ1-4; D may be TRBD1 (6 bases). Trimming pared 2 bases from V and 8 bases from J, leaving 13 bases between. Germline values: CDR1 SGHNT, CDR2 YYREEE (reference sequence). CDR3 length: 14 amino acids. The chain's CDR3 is CASSFRQDNEKLFF. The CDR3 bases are TGTGCCAGCAGCTTTAGACAGGACAACGAAAAACTGTTTTTT.

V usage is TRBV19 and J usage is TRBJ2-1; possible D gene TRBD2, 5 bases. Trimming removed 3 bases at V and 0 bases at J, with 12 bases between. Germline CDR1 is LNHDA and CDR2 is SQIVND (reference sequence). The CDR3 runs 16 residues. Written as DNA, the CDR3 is TGTGCCAGTAGTATCGATCCGGGATCCTCCTACAATGAGCAGTTCTTC. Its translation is CASSIDPGSSYNEQFF.

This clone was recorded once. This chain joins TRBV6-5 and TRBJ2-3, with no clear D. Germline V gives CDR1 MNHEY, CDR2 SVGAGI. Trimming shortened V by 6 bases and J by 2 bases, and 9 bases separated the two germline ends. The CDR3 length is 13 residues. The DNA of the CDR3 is TGTGCCAGCAGCTACCACTTCACAGATACGCAGTATTTT. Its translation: CASSYHFTDTQYF.